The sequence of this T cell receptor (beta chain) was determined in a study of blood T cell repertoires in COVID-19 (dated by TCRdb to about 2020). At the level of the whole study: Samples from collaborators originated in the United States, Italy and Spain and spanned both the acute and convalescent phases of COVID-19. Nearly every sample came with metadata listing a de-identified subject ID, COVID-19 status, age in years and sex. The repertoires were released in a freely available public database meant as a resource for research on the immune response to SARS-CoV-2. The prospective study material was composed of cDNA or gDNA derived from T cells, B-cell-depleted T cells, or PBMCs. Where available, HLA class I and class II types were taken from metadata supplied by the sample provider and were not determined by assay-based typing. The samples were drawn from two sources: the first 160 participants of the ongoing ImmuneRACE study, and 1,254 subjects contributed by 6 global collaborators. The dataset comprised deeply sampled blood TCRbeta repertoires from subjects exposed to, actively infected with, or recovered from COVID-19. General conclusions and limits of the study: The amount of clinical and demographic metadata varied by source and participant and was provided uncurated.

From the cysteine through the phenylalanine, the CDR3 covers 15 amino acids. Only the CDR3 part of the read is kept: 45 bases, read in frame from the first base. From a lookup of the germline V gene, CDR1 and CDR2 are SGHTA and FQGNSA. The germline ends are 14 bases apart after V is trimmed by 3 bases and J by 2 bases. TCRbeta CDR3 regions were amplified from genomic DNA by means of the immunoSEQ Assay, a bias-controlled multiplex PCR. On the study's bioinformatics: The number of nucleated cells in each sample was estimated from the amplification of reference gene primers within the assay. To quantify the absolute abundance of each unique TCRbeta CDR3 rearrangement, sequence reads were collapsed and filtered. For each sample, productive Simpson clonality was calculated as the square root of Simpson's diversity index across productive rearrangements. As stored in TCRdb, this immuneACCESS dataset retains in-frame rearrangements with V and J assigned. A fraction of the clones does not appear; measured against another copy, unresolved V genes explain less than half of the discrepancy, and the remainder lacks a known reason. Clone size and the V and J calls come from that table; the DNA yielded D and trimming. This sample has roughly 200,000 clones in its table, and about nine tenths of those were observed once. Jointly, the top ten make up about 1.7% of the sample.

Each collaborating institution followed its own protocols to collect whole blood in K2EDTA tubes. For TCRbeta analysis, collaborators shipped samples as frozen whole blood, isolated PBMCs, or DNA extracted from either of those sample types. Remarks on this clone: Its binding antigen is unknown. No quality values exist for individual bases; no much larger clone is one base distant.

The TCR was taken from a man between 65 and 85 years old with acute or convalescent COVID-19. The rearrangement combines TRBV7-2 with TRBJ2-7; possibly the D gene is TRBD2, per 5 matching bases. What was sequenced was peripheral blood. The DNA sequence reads TGTGCCAGCAGCTTCGGTATAGGAGGAGCCTACGAGCAGTACTTC. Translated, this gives CASSFGIGGAYEQYF.